The 10 T cell receptor beta chains listed next were all sequenced from one sample in a study of T cell responses to AZD1222 COVID-19 vaccine. The repertoire was sequenced with immunoSEQ multiplex PCR; TCRdb's copy has only in-frame clones and lacks some. This sample has about 150,000 clones; over 75% occur once, and the top ten carry around 8%. This material consisted of peripheral blood, taken on day 0 of AZD1222 vaccination. Every receptor here comes from an adult in good health.

The chain has TRBV18 and TRBJ2-5, with D uncertain. Germline V gives CDR1 KGHSH, CDR2 LQKENI. The germline V and J ends were trimmed by 0 bases and 2 bases, with 10 bases remaining between them. The CDR3 is made up of 15 amino acids. The CDR3 loop is CASSPPNSVQETQYF. The CDR3 DNA reads TGTGCCAGCTCACCACCGAACTCGGTACAAGAGACCCAGTACTTC.

The chain is built from TRBV5-1 and TRBJ2-7; D is possibly TRBD1 or TRBD2 (6 bases each). Germline V CDR1 and CDR2: SGHRS, YFSETQ. V dropped 4 bases and J dropped 6 bases, with 20 bases sitting between them. The CDR3 is 15 residues long. CDR3 sequence reads: CASSPEGRGGSEQYF. In DNA, the CDR3 is TGCGCCAGCAGCCCGGAAGGACGAGGGGGGTCCGAGCAGTACTTC. The full variable domain, rest sourced from reference TRBV5-1 and TRBJ2-7, is KAGVTQTPRYLIKTRGQQVTLSCSPISGHRSVSWYQQTPGQGLQFLFEYFSETQRNKGNFPGRFSGRQFSNSRSEMNVSTLELGDSALYLCASSPEGRGGSEQYFGPGTRLTVT.

The CDR3 nucleotides read TGCGCCAGCAGCTTGCTAGAGGGACCCTACAATGAGCAGTTCTTC. Translation: CASSLLEGPYNEQFF. The V and J genes are TRBV5-1 and TRBJ2-1; D possibly matches TRBD1 or TRBD2 (5 bases each). CDR3 length: 15 amino acids. V lost 1 base to trimming and J lost 2 bases, with 10 bases between them. Germline lookup yields CDR1 SGHRS and CDR2 YFSETQ.

In this sample, this clone turned up many times. CDR3 sequence: CASSSLGGRRNEQFF. CDR3 DNA sequence: TGTGCCAGCAGCTCCCTAGGTGGCAGGCGCAATGAGCAGTTCTTC. This chain links TRBV7-8 with TRBJ2-1; D call uncertain. Germline-derived CDR1 and CDR2 are SGHVS and FQNEAQ. The CDR3 has 15 amino acids. The germline V and J ends were trimmed by 4 bases and 6 bases, with 16 bases remaining between them.

The DNA of the CDR3 is TGTGCCAGCAGCTCGGGACAGGGGGTGAACGAGCAGTACTTC. Its protein product is CASSSGQGVNEQYF. The V and J genes are TRBV7-2 and TRBJ2-7; 11 bases line up with TRBD1. Germline trimming cut 4 bases from V and 5 bases from J; bases unmatched to any gene: 4. From germline, CDR1 is SGHTA and CDR2 FQGNSA. This CDR3 is 14 amino acids long.

V and J are TRBV21-1 and TRBJ1-2. TRBV21-1 is given as a pseudogene. CDR3 size: 14 residues. The CDR3 nucleotides are TGTGCGAAAGCTACGGGGGAAGGAGGCTATGGCTACACCTTC. It codes for CAKATGEGGYGYTF.

The rearrangement links TRBV21-1 to TRBJ2-7; TRBD2, as called in the table, went unchecked against the DNA. TRBV21-1 is noted as a pseudogene. CDR3 length: 15 residues. The CDR3 DNA reads as TGTGCCAGCAGCGACGCAAATCGGACTGCCTACGAGCAGTACTTC. Its translation is CASSDANRTAYEQYF.

The V and J genes are TRBV10-1 and TRBJ2-2; tentative D call: TRBD2 (5 bases). This CDR3 comprises 13 residues. Germline CDR1 WNHNN, CDR2 SYGVQD (reference sequence). With 5 bases removed from V and 5 bases from J, the gap between germline ends came to 9 bases. DNA for the CDR3: TGCGCCAGCAGTTTCGGGGTTACCGGGGAGCTGTTTTTT. Translating gives CASSFGVTGELFF.

The chain carries TRBV6-6 and TRBJ1-1, with a possible D match to TRBD1 (6 bases). The CDR3 runs 11 residues. V lost 5 bases and J 8 bases, leaving 9 bases between the germline ends. Germline CDR1 reads MNHNY; CDR2 reads SVGAGI (reference sequence). In DNA form, the CDR3 reads TGTGCCAGCAGTCCCGGACAGGAAGCTTTCTTT. Translating it yields CASSPGQEAFF.

V gene TRBV3-1 (or the pseudogene TRBV3-2) combines with J gene TRBJ1-4; no clear D. V was trimmed by 0 bases and J by 3 bases, leaving 8 bases between them. This CDR3 has 15 amino acids. Germline CDR1 LGHDT, CDR2 YNNKEL (reference sequence). The CDR3 DNA sequence: TGTGCCAGCAGCCAAGACGAGTTGGCTAATGAAAAACTGTTTTTT. It codes for CASSQDELANEKLFF.